The 11 T cell receptor beta chains reported below all come from one sample, sequenced in a study of tumor-infiltrating lymphocytes in primary liver carcinoma. Germline DNA was also extracted, with blood RNA taken from unsorted whole blood. The researchers produced TCR beta cDNA from around 0.5 ug total RNA with a constant-region primer. Employing slightly modified ARM-PCR, three nested multiplex PCR rounds were run, and these gave rise to the TCR beta libraries. Amplification in the first two PCR rounds was performed using TRBV1-TRBV30 forward primers and a C-beta reverse primer for about 10 cycles each. In TCRdb, the multiplex PCR reads were re-called with MiXCR into one record per CDR3 protein. The table records about 180,000 distinct CDR3 sequences, about 60% of them present only once. The sequencing input was peripheral blood. The receptors originated from a man in his forties with primary liver carcinoma and hepatitis B virus infection.

This clonotype was detected only a few times. The chain joins TRBV4-1 to TRBJ1-4; TRBD1 is a possible D gene (6 bases). The CDR3 length is 15 residues. Trimming removed 4 bases at V and 1 base at J, with 10 bases between. CDR1 and CDR2 (germline): MGHRA, YSYEKL. CDR3 bases: TGCGCCAGCAGCCGCCGACAGGAAACTAATGAAAAACTGTTTTTT. Translation: CASSRRQETNEKLFF.

There are a few counts of this clonotype. This chain links TRBV29-1 with TRBJ2-1; no reliable D call. CDR1 and CDR2 (germline): SQVTM, ANQGSEA. The CDR3 length is 13 residues. V lost 0 bases and J 8 bases, leaving 11 bases between the germline ends. CDR3 protein: CSVEEGPRYEQFF. The CDR3 DNA is TGCAGCGTTGAAGAGGGTCCTCGGTATGAGCAGTTCTTC.

In regard to this clonotype: No conserved phenylalanine or tryptophan is present at the end of the CDR3, so a read error is the likely explanation. V gene TRBV11-2 combines with J gene TRBJ1-6; 8 bases match TRBD1. This CDR3 contains 15 residues. The J segment lost 7 bases and the V segment lost 7 bases, leaving 9 bases of the junction unmatched. Germline assignment: CDR1 SGHAT and CDR2 FQNNGV. The CDR3 region has the DNA TGTGCCAGCAACACCAGACAGGGGTCGAATTCACCCCTCCACTCT. This encodes CASNTRQGSNSPLHS.

In its sample, this clonotype was seen many times. This chain links TRBV11-2 with TRBJ2-5; perhaps TRBD1 as D (6 bases). CDR3 length equals 16 residues. Germline V lookup: CDR1 SGHAT, CDR2 FQNNGV. V lost 1 base to trimming and J lost 2 bases, with 14 bases between them. DNA of the CDR3: TGTGCCAGCAGCTTAGCTCCCACAGGGCCGCAAGAGACCCAGTACTTC. As protein: CASSLAPTGPQETQYF.

The CDR3 nucleotides read TGTGCCAGCAGCCGTGTCAGGGAACCGGGCACAGATACGCAGTATTTT. Residues: CASSRVREPGTDTQYF. This rearrangement joins TRBV5-5 to TRBJ2-3; possibly TRBD1 for D (5 bases). The V and J ends lost 4 bases and 1 base respectively, with 16 bases between them. The germline gives CDR1 SGHKS, CDR2 YYEKEE (reference sequence). The CDR3 is 16 residues long.

Concerning this clonotype itself: Possible read error: a much larger clone is one base away. V gene TRBV11-2 combines with J gene TRBJ1-2; TRBD1 aligns across 7 bases. Germline CDR1 reads SGHAT; CDR2 reads FQNNGV. This CDR3 comprises 18 residues. Germline trimming cut 4 bases from V and 4 bases from J; bases unmatched to any gene: 18. The CDR3 DNA sequence: TGTGCCAGCAGCTGGGAGAGTGTGGGACAGTCGGGATTCTATGGCTACACCTTC. Its translation: CASSWESVGQSGFYGYTF. Using reference TRBV11-2 and TRBJ1-2 for the parts outside the CDR3, the full variable domain is EAGVAQSPRYKIIEKRQSVAFWCNPISGHATLYWYQQILGQGPKLLIQFQNNGVVDDSQLPKDRFSAERLKGVDSTLKIQPAKLEDSAVYLCASSWESVGQSGFYGYTFGSGTRLTVV.

This clonotype has just a few counts. The genes are TRBV12-3 or TRBV12-4 and TRBJ2-7; 9 nucleotides agree with TRBD1. V lost 5 bases, J lost 5 bases, and 4 bases stayed unmatched. This CDR3 is 13 amino acids long. CDR3 sequence: CASSPRTGDEQYF. Here the CDR3 DNA reads TGTGCCAGCAGTCCCCGGACAGGGGACGAGCAGTACTTC.

Comment on this clonotype: A read error is likely, as this CDR3 ends without the conserved phenylalanine or tryptophan. J is TRBJ2-7 and V is TRBV11-2, with a possible D match to TRBD2 (5 bases). V was shortened by 4 bases and J by 3 bases, with 10 bases between the two germline ends. This CDR3 has 13 amino acids. Germline CDR1 reads SGHAT; CDR2 reads FQNNGV. DNA for the CDR3: TGTGCCAGCAGCTCCGGGGATAACTACGAGCAGTACCTC. Residues: CASSSGDNYEQYL.

The DNA for the CDR3 is TGCGCCAGCAGCAGCACCGACTCAGGTGGTGAAAAACTGTTTTTT. Protein sequence: CASSSTDSGGEKLFF. The chain combines TRBV4-1 with TRBJ1-4, with unresolved D. Germline CDR1 reads MGHRA; CDR2 reads YSYEKL. Trimming removed 5 bases from V and 7 bases from J, with 17 bases in between. The CDR3 runs 15 residues.

The chain joins TRBV6-5 to TRBJ1-1; a weak D match, TRBD1 (6 bases). The germline CDR1 and CDR2 sequences are MNHEY and SVGAGI. Trimming took 3 bases from V and 5 from J, leaving 16 bases between them. The CDR3 has 15 amino acids. The CDR3, as DNA: TGTGCCAGCAGTTATTTACAGGGAGGTAGGACTGAAGCTTTCTTT. Amino acids: CASSYLQGGRTEAFF.

Points on this clonotype: Here the CDR3 omits its conserved ending phenylalanine or tryptophan, so a read error is the likely source. The chain combines TRBV11-2 with TRBJ2-3; 7 positions agree with TRBD2. The CDR3 is 17 amino acids. In germline, CDR1 is SGHAT, CDR2 FQNNGV. Trimming took 3 bases from V and 1 from J; bases not matched to a gene: 10. Here the CDR3 reads CASSFGSSGKGTDTQYL. CDR3 in DNA: TGTGCCAGCAGCTTTGGTTCGAGCGGGAAAGGCACAGATACGCAGTATTTA.